This T cell receptor beta chain was identified during a study of blood T cell repertoires in COVID-19. The V gene's germline CDR1 is SGHRS and CDR2 YFSETQ. The CDR3 spans 12 residues. V was cut by 1 base and J by 2 bases, with 3 bases left in between. Only in-frame clones appear in the TCRdb table, and some are missing; sequencing was by immunoSEQ multiplex PCR. The profile shows about 300,000 clones, roughly 87% of them singletons. The rearrangement links TRBV5-1 to TRBJ2-5; no firm D call. The source of this sequence is a woman in her twenties or thirties who had recovered from COVID-19. Sequenced: PBMCs or T cells enriched from blood (not recorded which). The CDR3 bases are TGCGCCAGCAGCTTGCTTCAAGAGACCCAGTACTTC. Its protein is CASSLLQETQYF.